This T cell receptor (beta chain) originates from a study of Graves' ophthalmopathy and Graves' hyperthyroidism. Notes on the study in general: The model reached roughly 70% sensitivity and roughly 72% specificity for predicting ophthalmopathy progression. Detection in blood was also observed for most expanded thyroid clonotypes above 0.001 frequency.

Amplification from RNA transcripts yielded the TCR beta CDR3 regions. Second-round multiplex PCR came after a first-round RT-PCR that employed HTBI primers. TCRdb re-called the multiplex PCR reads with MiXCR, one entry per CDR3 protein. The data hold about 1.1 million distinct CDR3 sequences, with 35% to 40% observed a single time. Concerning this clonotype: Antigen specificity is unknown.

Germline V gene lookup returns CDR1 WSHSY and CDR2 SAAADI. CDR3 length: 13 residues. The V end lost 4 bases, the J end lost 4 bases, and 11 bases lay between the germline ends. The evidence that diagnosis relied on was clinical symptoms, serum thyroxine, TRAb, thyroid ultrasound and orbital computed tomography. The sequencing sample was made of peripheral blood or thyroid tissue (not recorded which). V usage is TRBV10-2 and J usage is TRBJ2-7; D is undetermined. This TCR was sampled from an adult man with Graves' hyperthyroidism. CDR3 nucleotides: TGCGCCAGCAGTGCTCCGGACCATTACGAGCAGTACTTC. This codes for CASSAPDHYEQYF.